The 25 T cell receptor beta chains below were found in one sample sequenced in a study of cytomegalovirus exposure and HLA in healthy donors. The data were produced by immunoSEQ multiplex PCR, yet TCRdb's version contains in-frame clones alone and is incomplete. This repertoire shows 150,000 or so clones, roughly 90% found once; its top ten account for more than 20%. The sequenced material came from PBMCs. Receptors were obtained from a man aged 18 to 29 in good health and CMV-seropositive.

The rearrangement links TRBV7-8 to TRBJ2-3; 11 nucleotides match TRBD2. J was trimmed by 7 bases and V by 5 bases; bases with no gene match: 11. CDR1 is SGHVS, CDR2 FQNEAQ, per germline. The CDR3 covers 16 residues. The DNA for the CDR3 is TGTGCCAGCAGCAAAGAGGGTAGCGGGGGGGGAAATACGCAGTATTTT. Its translation: CASSKEGSGGGNTQYF.

The chain combines TRBV18 with TRBJ2-7, with D perhaps matching TRBD2 (5 bases). Germline values: CDR1 KGHSH, CDR2 LQKENI. The V end lost 3 bases, the J end lost 6 bases, and 12 bases lay between the germline ends. This CDR3 has 13 amino acids. Written as DNA, the CDR3 is TGTGCCAGCTCACCCTCCCGTGAGGGCGAGCAGTACTTC. Protein sequence: CASSPSREGEQYF.

The chain employs TRBV4-3 and TRBJ2-7, with 11 bases lining up with TRBD2. With V trimmed by 6 bases and J by 0 bases, 4 bases remained unmatched. CDR3 length: 15 residues. Germline V gives CDR1 LGHNA, CDR2 YSLEER. CDR3 DNA: TGCGCCAGCAGGTCGGGACTAGCGGACTCCTACGAGCAGTACTTC. As protein: CASRSGLADSYEQYF.

CDR3 amino acids: CASSPLVQGATYEQYF. The CDR3 nucleotides are TGTGCCAGCAGCCCACTCGTTCAGGGGGCCACCTACGAGCAGTACTTC. The chain links TRBV5-5 to TRBJ2-7, with TRBD1 matching over 8 bases. The CDR3 runs to 16 residues. In germline, CDR1 is SGHKS, CDR2 YYEKEE (reference sequence). Losses at the gene ends were 4 bases for V and 2 bases for J; bases not matched to a gene: 11.

V gene TRBV6-5 combines with J gene TRBJ1-6, with TRBD1 matching over 8 bases. The CDR3 is 14 amino acids. CDR1 MNHEY and CDR2 SVGAGI come from the germline V gene. The trim removed 6 bases at V and 9 bases at J, leaving 7 bases unmatched. The CDR3 bases are TGTGCCAGCAGAACCGACAGGGGAGGTTCACCCCTCCACTTT. This encodes CASRTDRGGSPLHF.

This rearrangement joins TRBV27 to TRBJ2-7; 9 bases are a match to TRBD1. Germline CDR1 is MNHEY and CDR2 is SMNVEV (reference sequence). V shed 8 bases and J 4 bases; nucleotides not matched to a gene: 24. This CDR3 has 19 amino acids. The CDR3 DNA reads TGTGCCAGCCGTGGACAGGGGCGGCATTTGGAGGGAGAAGGGTACGAGCAGTACTTC. Protein: CASRGQGRHLEGEGYEQYF.

The chain joins TRBV7-3 to TRBJ2-1; 7 positions match TRBD1. J lost 4 bases, V lost 5 bases, and 5 bases had no gene match. CDR3 length: 14 amino acids. CDR1 is SGHTA, CDR2 FQGTGA, per germline. CDR3 nucleotides: TGTGCCAGCAGCCTGGGACAGCATTACAATGAGCAGTTCTTC. It specifies CASSLGQHYNEQFF.

The gene calls are TRBV5-6 and TRBJ1-5; TRBD1 aligns across 9 bases. The CDR3 runs to 15 residues. The V segment lost 4 bases and the J segment 7 bases; nucleotides outside the gene matches: 9. Germline assignment: CDR1 SGHDT and CDR2 YYEEEE. CDR3 nucleotides: TGTGCCAGCAGCCGAGACAGGGGGAAGCGACAGCCCCAGCATTTT. This translates into CASSRDRGKRQPQHF.

The V call is TRBV30, the J call TRBJ2-2; 8 bases agree with TRBD2. This CDR3 is 17 amino acids long. The ends lost 0 bases at V and 3 bases at J; junction bases unmatched: 9. Per the germline V gene, CDR1 is GTSNPN and CDR2 is SVGIG (reference sequence). Here the CDR3 reads CAWSVRRLAGYTGELFF. In DNA form, the CDR3 reads TGTGCCTGGAGTGTACGACGGCTAGCGGGCTACACCGGGGAGCTGTTTTTT.

V and J are TRBV7-3 and TRBJ1-1; no firm D call. V lost 0 bases and J 4 bases, leaving 12 bases between the germline ends. CDR3 size: 15 residues. Germline V gene sequence: CDR1 SGHTA, CDR2 FQGTGA. The CDR3: CASSLTGAFGTEAFF. CDR3 DNA: TGTGCCAGCAGCTTAACGGGAGCCTTTGGCACTGAAGCTTTCTTT.

The V gene is TRBV6-6, the J gene TRBJ1-1; 7 bases match TRBD1. Germline V CDR1 and CDR2: MNHNY, SVGAGI (reference sequence). Unmatched junction bases numbered 3, after V lost 0 bases and J lost 5 bases. The CDR3 sequence is 14 residues long. The CDR3 loop reads CASSYSPQGTEAFF. CDR3 sequence (DNA): TGTGCCAGCAGTTACTCTCCACAGGGGACTGAAGCTTTCTTT.

The chain combines TRBV9 with TRBJ1-4; perhaps TRBD1 as D (5 bases). V lost 3 bases and J 4 bases, leaving 13 bases between the germline ends. Germline lookup yields CDR1 SGDLS and CDR2 YYNGEE. The CDR3 has 15 residues. The CDR3 protein is CASSAWGRDNEKLFF. The CDR3 nucleotides are TGTGCCAGCAGCGCGTGGGGCAGGGATAATGAAAAACTGTTTTTT.

This sequence joins TRBV14 and TRBJ2-1; D is undetermined. Germline loops: CDR1 SGHDN, CDR2 FVKESK. Trimming took 1 base from V and 6 from J, leaving 10 bases between them. The CDR3 length is 14 residues. CDR3 loop: CASSQVSRFNEQFF. The CDR3 DNA reads as TGTGCCAGCAGCCAAGTATCGCGATTCAATGAGCAGTTCTTC.

The genes are TRBV5-1 and TRBJ1-2; D not resolved. CDR3 length: 15 amino acids. Trimming pared 0 bases from V and 0 bases from J, leaving 9 bases between. CDR1 SGHRS and CDR2 YFSETQ come from the germline V gene. The CDR3 coding sequence is TGCGCCAGCAGCTTGGGGCAGGTAGCTAACTATGGCTACACCTTC. Amino acid sequence: CASSLGQVANYGYTF.

The V and J genes are TRBV6-6 and TRBJ2-7; 7 bases are a match to TRBD1. Per the germline V gene, CDR1 is MNHNY and CDR2 is SVGAGI (reference sequence). The CDR3 sequence is 16 residues long. The J segment lost 2 bases and the V segment lost 4 bases, leaving 11 bases of the junction unmatched. The CDR3 loop reads CASSSRQGPPPYEQYF. CDR3 in DNA: TGTGCCAGCAGTTCCCGACAGGGCCCGCCTCCCTACGAGCAGTACTTC.

The rearrangement uses TRBV28 and TRBJ2-1; TRBD1 matches at 7 bases. The CDR3 sequence is 14 residues long. V was clipped by 7 bases and J by 7 bases; unmatched bases: 10. CDR1 is MDHEN, CDR2 SYDVKM, per germline. The CDR3 here is CASKLGTVRNEQFF. As DNA, the CDR3 is TGTGCCAGCAAGTTGGGGACAGTGAGGAATGAGCAGTTCTTC.

This sequence joins TRBV15 and TRBJ1-4; TRBD1 aligns across 10 bases. Germline loops: CDR1 LNHNV, CDR2 YYDKDF (reference sequence). V was pared by 0 bases and J by 8 bases, with 21 bases of the junction left unmatched. The CDR3 runs 21 residues. In nucleotides, the CDR3 is TGTGCCACCAGCAGAGATCGCGGGACAGGGGAGGGTAGCCCAGTGGACGAAAAACTGTTTTTT. Its translation: CATSRDRGTGEGSPVDEKLFF.

The CDR3 DNA reads as TGTGCCAGTATTCAGAGAAGCGCGGACAATGAGCAGTTCTTC. It encodes CASIQRSADNEQFF. The rearrangement joins TRBV19 to TRBJ2-1; D is uncertain. This CDR3 has 14 residues. Germline V gene data show CDR1 as LNHDA and CDR2 as SQIVND (reference sequence). V was shortened by 7 bases and J by 5 bases, with 15 bases between the two germline ends.

V usage is TRBV5-1 and J usage is TRBJ2-3; 7 bases agree with TRBD2. The CDR3 has 15 residues. CDR1 is SGHRS, CDR2 YFSETQ, per germline. J was trimmed by 3 bases and V by 4 bases; bases with no gene match: 8. This CDR3 reads CASSQRDLPTDTQYF. The DNA of the CDR3 is TGCGCCAGCAGCCAGCGGGACTTGCCGACAGATACGCAGTATTTT.

V and J are TRBV2 and TRBJ1-6; D might be TRBD1 (6 bases). The germline CDR1 and CDR2 sequences are SNHLY and FYNNEI. Between the trimmed V and J ends, which lost 7 bases and 7 bases, there was a span of 14 bases. The CDR3 runs 14 residues. This CDR3 reads CASTPGQGNSPLHF. DNA of the CDR3: TGTGCCAGCACCCCGGGGCAGGGGAATTCACCCCTCCACTTT.

V is TRBV6-5 and J is TRBJ1-1, with D tentatively TRBD1 (5 bases). Germline CDR1 MNHEY, CDR2 SVGAGI. The CDR3 consists of 11 residues. The V end lost 6 bases, the J end lost 4 bases, and 6 bases lay between the germline ends. For the CDR3, the DNA is TGTGCCAGCAGCCAGGGCACTGAAGCTTTCTTT. It codes for CASSQGTEAFF.

This sequence joins TRBV7-8 and TRBJ2-3; D gene unclear. The CDR3 is made up of 13 amino acids. Germline CDR1 reads SGHVS; CDR2 reads FQNEAQ. Trimming left V 5 bases short and J 0 bases short, with 6 bases between. The CDR3 reads CASSQASTDTQYF. CDR3 bases: TGTGCCAGCAGCCAAGCCAGCACAGATACGCAGTATTTT.

The rearrangement joins TRBV7-9 to TRBJ2-7, with D perhaps TRBD2 (5 bases). V was cut by 5 bases and J by 1 base, with 9 bases left in between. The V gene's germline CDR1 is SEHNR and CDR2 FQNEAQ (reference sequence). The CDR3 has 13 residues. CDR3 region: CASSPRGSYEQYF. In DNA, the CDR3 is TGTGCCAGCAGCCCCCGGGGTTCCTACGAGCAGTACTTC.

The rearrangement uses TRBV11-2 and TRBJ2-7; 11 bases match TRBD2. The V gene end was trimmed by 5 bases and the J gene end by 2 bases; junction bases not matched to a gene: 17. Germline V gene lookup returns CDR1 SGHAT and CDR2 FQNNGV. The CDR3 runs 19 residues. The CDR3 DNA reads as TGTGCCAGCAGCCCGAGGAGGGGTAGCGGGAGGGAGAAGCCCTACGAGCAGTACTTC. It codes for CASSPRRGSGREKPYEQYF.

V is TRBV4-1 and J is TRBJ2-3, with TRBD2 matching 14 bases. The CDR3 is made up of 17 amino acids. Trimming took 4 bases from V and 6 from J; bases not matched to a gene: 9. In germline, CDR1 is MGHRA, CDR2 YSYEKL. This chain's CDR3 is CASSPGTSGSRGDTQYF. The CDR3 region has the DNA TGCGCCAGCAGCCCCGGGACTAGCGGGAGCCGAGGGGATACGCAGTATTTT.